This passage covers 32 T cell receptor beta chains from one sample sequenced in a study of blood T cell repertoires in COVID-19. TCRdb's table, derived via immunoSEQ multiplex PCR, lists solely in-frame clones and lacks some. Of over 250,000 clones listed, 84% are singletons. The sample consisted of PBMCs or T cells enriched from blood (not recorded which). The receptors were sampled from a man aged 25 to 40 with acute COVID-19.

The rearrangement links TRBV7-9 to TRBJ1-6, with TRBD1 as a possible D gene (6 bases). V gave up 5 bases and J gave up 7 bases, with 12 bases separating them. There are 14 residues in the CDR3. Looked up from germline, CDR1 is SEHNR and CDR2 is FQNEAQ (reference sequence). For the CDR3, the DNA is TGTGCCAGCAGCCCCGGAAGGGGGAATTCACCCCTCCACTTT. As protein: CASSPGRGNSPLHF.

This clone was detected a few times. The V and J genes are TRBV5-1 and TRBJ1-6, with a weak D call TRBD1 (6 bases). This CDR3 spans 15 amino acids. The V end was cut by 5 bases, the J end by 7 bases, with 16 bases between. Germline V CDR1 and CDR2: SGHRS, YFSETQ. CDR3 loop: CASRGETGPNSPLHF. The DNA for the CDR3 is TGCGCCAGCAGGGGAGAAACAGGGCCAAATTCACCCCTCCACTTT.

The chain is built from TRBV19 and TRBJ1-4; tentatively, D is TRBD1 (5 bases). The CDR3 is 14 amino acids. Germline loops: CDR1 LNHDA, CDR2 SQIVND (reference sequence). The CDR3 DNA is TGTGCAACTCAGTCCCCCCAGGGAGGGGAAAAACTGTTTTTT. As protein: CATQSPQGGEKLFF. Full variable domain (remainder filled in from reference TRBV19 and TRBJ1-4): DGGITQSPKYLFRKEGQNVTLSCEQNLNHDAMYWYRQDPGQGLRLIYYSQIVNDFQKGDIAEGYSVSREKKESFPLTVTSAQKNPTAFYLCATQSPQGGEKLFFGSGTQLSVL.

The genes are TRBV7-6 and TRBJ2-2; 8 nucleotides agree with TRBD2. The CDR3 sequence is 18 residues long. Germline V CDR1 and CDR2: SGHVS, FNYEAQ. V gave up 2 bases and J gave up 3 bases; unmatched junction bases: 11. CDR3 DNA: TGTGCCAGCAGCTTACCGGGACTAGAGGGGTCGTACACCGGGGAGCTGTTTTTT. Its translation: CASSLPGLEGSYTGELFF.

This chain joins TRBV6-2 or TRBV6-3 and TRBJ2-3; TRBD2 aligns across 8 bases. CDR1 and CDR2 (germline): MNHEY, SVGEGT. The CDR3 is 16 residues long. With 5 bases clipped from V and 4 bases from J, the junction kept 11 bases outside the gene matches. CDR3 DNA sequence: TGTGCCAGCAGTGGGCTACTCGGGAGGGGCGCAGATACGCAGTATTTT. It specifies CASSGLLGRGADTQYF.

This chain links TRBV24-1 with TRBJ1-2; the D is unclear. The germline V gene has CDR1 KGHDR and CDR2 SFDVKD. V lost 1 base and J 4 bases, leaving 15 bases between the germline ends. There are 16 residues in the CDR3. The CDR3 loop reads CATSDFIHGRSYGYTF. CDR3 sequence (DNA): TGTGCCACCAGTGATTTTATTCATGGGCGAAGCTATGGCTACACCTTC.

The CDR3 spells CASSTLFGQGTDTQYF. The DNA of the CDR3 is TGTGCCAGCAGTACCCTTTTCGGACAGGGCACAGATACGCAGTATTTT. This rearrangement joins TRBV6-2 or TRBV6-3 to TRBJ2-3, with 7 nucleotides matching TRBD1. The CDR3 has 16 amino acids. The germline gives CDR1 MNHEY, CDR2 SVGEGT. J lost 1 base, V lost 5 bases, and 9 bases had no gene match.

This chain links TRBV7-2 with TRBJ1-1, with 7 bases identical to TRBD1. CDR3 length: 16 amino acids. Germline V gene data show CDR1 as SGHTA and CDR2 as FQGNSA. The V segment lost 5 bases and the J segment 0 bases; nucleotides outside the gene matches: 9. CDR3 coding DNA: TGTGCCAGCAGCGACTCGACAGGGCTAATGAACACTGAAGCTTTCTTT. Translation gives CASSDSTGLMNTEAFF.

The V call is TRBV7-9, the J call TRBJ2-5, with 7 bases lining up with TRBD1. CDR1 is SEHNR, CDR2 FQNEAQ, per germline (reference sequence). This CDR3 has 14 amino acids. V lost 5 bases and J lost 1; bases outside the gene matches: 4. CDR3 loop: CASSVQGSQETQYF. The CDR3 DNA reads as TGTGCCAGCAGCGTACAGGGGAGCCAAGAGACCCAGTACTTC.

CDR3 in amino acids: CASSRDSTGNTIYF. CDR3 DNA sequence: TGTGCCAGCTCCCGGGACAGTACTGGAAACACCATATATTTT. The chain employs TRBV18 and TRBJ1-3, with 7 bases fitting TRBD1. CDR3 size: 14 residues. V lost 6 bases to trimming and J lost 2 bases; unmatched junction nucleotides: 4. The germline V gene encodes CDR1 KGHSH and CDR2 LQKENI.

The rearrangement joins TRBV24-1 to TRBJ2-2; the D gene is possibly TRBD2 (5 bases). Germline V gene lookup returns CDR1 KGHDR and CDR2 SFDVKD. V was clipped by 5 bases and J by 4 bases, with 13 bases between them. The length of the CDR3 is 15 residues. CDR3 residues: CATSGILGGTGELFF. CDR3 DNA sequence: TGTGCCACCAGTGGCATTTTAGGAGGCACCGGGGAGCTGTTTTTT.

The chain employs TRBV6-6 and TRBJ2-3; 7 bases are a match to TRBD1. The CDR3 extends over 13 amino acids. J lost 4 bases, V lost 7 bases, and 5 bases had no gene match. CDR1 and CDR2 (germline): MNHNY, SVGAGI (reference sequence). CDR3 protein: CASKSTGPDTQYF. The CDR3 DNA reads TGTGCCAGCAAGTCGACAGGGCCAGATACGCAGTATTTT.

The chain has TRBV30 and TRBJ2-1, with 9 bases matching TRBD2. The V gene's germline CDR1 is GTSNPN and CDR2 SVGIG (reference sequence). CDR3 length: 16 residues. The V gene end was trimmed by 2 bases and the J gene end by 7 bases; junction bases not matched to a gene: 12. This chain's CDR3 is CAWSTLWAGGGNEQFF. The CDR3 bases are TGTGCCTGGAGTACCCTCTGGGCGGGAGGGGGGAATGAGCAGTTCTTC. The entire variable domain, with the rest obtained from reference TRBV30 and TRBJ2-1, is as follows: SQTIHQWPATLVQPVGSPLSLECTVEGTSNPNLYWYRQAAGRGLQLLFYSVGIGQISSEVPQNLSASRPQDRQFILSSKKLLLSDSGFYLCAWSTLWAGGGNEQFFGPGTRLTVL.

A remark on this clone: The junction shows a germline mismatch at one end, possibly a read error. V and J are TRBV5-1 and TRBJ2-3, with TRBD1 identical over 10 bases. The CDR3 sequence is 16 residues long. The V gene's germline CDR1 is SGHRS and CDR2 YFSETQ. The CDR3 sequence: CASSLTGTGGTDTQYF. Here the CDR3 DNA reads TGTGCCAGCAGCTTGACCGGGACAGGGGGCACAGATACGCAGTATTTT.

J is TRBJ1-4 and V is TRBV2; D is unresolved. Per the germline V gene, CDR1 is SNHLY and CDR2 is FYNNEI. The length of the CDR3 is 12 residues. The V and J ends lost 4 bases and 5 bases respectively, with 5 bases between them. CDR3 bases: TGTGCCAGCAGTGGACTGAATGAAAAACTGTTTTTT. It encodes CASSGLNEKLFF.

The chain is built from TRBV6-5 and TRBJ2-5; TRBD2 might be the D (7 bases). Germline V gene sequence: CDR1 MNHEY, CDR2 SVGAGI. The CDR3 has 15 residues. V lost 5 bases and J lost 5, with 18 bases in between. In DNA, the CDR3 is TGTGCCAGCAGTCTAGAGATCGGGGGGCGGGAGACCCAGTACTTC. This encodes CASSLEIGGRETQYF.

This clone was detected only a few times. The V call is TRBV9, the J call TRBJ1-1; maybe TRBD1 (6 bases). This CDR3 has 13 amino acids. Trimming pared 0 bases from V and 5 bases from J, leaving 8 bases between. Germline CDR1 SGDLS, CDR2 YYNGEE. CDR3 amino acids: CASSVEGETEAFF. Here the CDR3 DNA reads TGTGCCAGCAGCGTAGAGGGGGAGACTGAAGCTTTCTTT.

DNA for the CDR3: TGTGCCAGCAGTGAAGAGCGGACCCAAGTGAAACTGTTTTTT. Its translation is CASSEERTQVKLFF. This rearrangement joins TRBV2 to TRBJ1-4; D is unresolved. CDR1 and CDR2 (germline): SNHLY, FYNNEI. V was cut by 1 base and J by 11 bases, with 14 bases left in between. The CDR3 runs to 14 residues.

This chain links TRBV4-3 with TRBJ2-2; 16 bases are shared with TRBD2. The CDR3 has 19 amino acids. The ends lost 4 bases at V and 6 bases at J; junction bases unmatched: 11. Germline V gene sequence: CDR1 LGHNA, CDR2 YSLEER. DNA for the CDR3: TGCGCCAGCAGCCCCAACAGGGGGACTAGCGGGAGGGCCTCCGGGGAGCTGTTTTTT. Its translation is CASSPNRGTSGRASGELFF.

The chain carries TRBV9 and TRBJ2-3; tentative D call: TRBD2 (7 bases). With 3 bases removed from V and 4 bases from J, the gap between germline ends came to 15 bases. The CDR3 has 15 amino acids. Germline V CDR1 and CDR2: SGDLS, YYNGEE. As DNA, the CDR3 is TGTGCCAGCAGCGAGAGGGGGGGAAGGGCAGATACGCAGTATTTT. This codes for CASSERGGRADTQYF.

The CDR3 nucleotides are TGTGCCAGCAGCTTCTCGGGACAGGGGTACAATGAGCAGTTCTTC. Translation: CASSFSGQGYNEQFF. The chain links TRBV7-9 to TRBJ2-1; 10 nucleotides match TRBD1. This CDR3 is built from 15 residues. V trimming: 3 bases; J trimming: 4 bases; junction bases outside the gene matches: 3. Germline V CDR1 and CDR2: SEHNR, FQNEAQ (reference sequence).

The genes are TRBV12-5 and TRBJ1-5, with TRBD1 as a possible D gene (5 bases). With 2 bases removed from V and 2 bases from J, the gap between germline ends came to 16 bases. In germline, CDR1 is LGHNT, CDR2 FRNRAP. The CDR3 sequence is 17 residues long. CDR3 in amino acids: CASGLSSAGRGNQPQHF. The CDR3 DNA is TGTGCTAGTGGTTTGTCTAGCGCAGGGAGGGGCAATCAGCCCCAGCATTTT.

The gene calls are TRBV28 and TRBJ2-1; TRBD2 matches 8 bases. The CDR3 extends over 14 amino acids. Trimming cost V 2 bases and J 10 bases; bases outside gene matches: 7. The germline V gene has CDR1 MDHEN and CDR2 SYDVKM. The CDR3 protein is CASSLSGGRKEQFF. The DNA of the CDR3 is TGTGCCAGCAGTTTAAGCGGGGGAAGGAAAGAGCAGTTCTTC. The full variable domain, its missing parts supplied by reference TRBV28 and TRBJ2-1, is DVKVTQSSRYLVKRTGEKVFLECVQDMDHENMFWYRQDPGLGLRLIYFSYDVKMKEKGDIPEGYSVSREKKERFSLILESASTNQTSMYLCASSLSGGRKEQFFGPGTRLTVL.

This clone came up a few times. The rearrangement uses TRBV5-1 and TRBJ2-3, with D possibly matching TRBD2 (6 bases). V shed 5 bases and J shed 3 bases, with 13 bases lying between them. The V gene's germline CDR1 is SGHRS and CDR2 YFSETQ. The CDR3 is made up of 14 amino acids. The CDR3 nucleotides read TGCGCCAGCAGGTCTAGCGAAGGTACAGATACGCAGTATTTT. It yields the protein CASRSSEGTDTQYF.

This clone was counted only a few times. The J gene is TRBJ1-3, the V gene TRBV5-4; TRBD1 agrees at 8 bases. CDR1 is SGHNT and CDR2 is YYREEE in the germline V gene (reference sequence). The CDR3 runs to 14 residues. V was clipped by 4 bases and J by 2 bases; unmatched bases: 2. The chain's CDR3 is CASSQQGAGNTIYF. The CDR3 bases are TGTGCCAGCAGCCAACAGGGGGCTGGAAACACCATATATTTT.

The chain recombines TRBV27 with TRBJ1-4; no reliable D call. The V and J ends lost 2 bases and 3 bases respectively, with 13 bases between them. This CDR3 comprises 16 residues. Germline CDR1 is MNHEY and CDR2 is SMNVEV (reference sequence). CDR3: CASSLASGVPNEKLFF. The CDR3 region has the DNA TGTGCCAGCAGTTTAGCTAGCGGCGTCCCTAATGAAAAACTGTTTTTT.

The V and J genes are TRBV19 and TRBJ1-5; D not certain. Germline V CDR1 and CDR2: LNHDA, SQIVND (reference sequence). The CDR3 runs to 19 residues. V lost 7 bases to trimming and J lost 0 bases, with 25 bases between them. The CDR3 bases are TGTGCCAGTATTGGCGCCTACGGGAACCACCCTTATAGCAATCAGCCCCAGCATTTT. This gives the protein CASIGAYGNHPYSNQPQHF.

V is TRBV18 and J is TRBJ1-3; D is ambiguous. Trimming took off 4 bases at V and 0 bases at J, with 22 bases between the two ends. Germline V gene sequence: CDR1 KGHSH, CDR2 LQKENI. The CDR3 loop spans 19 amino acids. The CDR3 DNA follows: TGTGCCAGCTCACTCCTGAGGTTTAGCGATTTTTCCTCTGGAAACACCATATATTTT. This encodes CASSLLRFSDFSSGNTIYF. Full variable domain (outside the CDR3, taken from reference TRBV18 and TRBJ1-3): NAGVMQNPRHLVRRRGQEARLRCSPMKGHSHVYWYRQLPEEGLKFMVYLQKENIIDESGMPKERFSAEFPKEGPSILRIQQVVRGDSAAYFCASSLLRFSDFSSGNTIYFGEGSWLTVV.

CDR3 protein: CAVPGDSYGYTF. The CDR3 nucleotides are TGTGCCGTACCAGGGGATTCCTATGGCTACACCTTC. The chain employs TRBV19 and TRBJ1-2, with D maybe TRBD1 (6 bases). Germline V gene data show CDR1 as LNHDA and CDR2 as SQIVND (reference sequence). CDR3 length: 12 residues. With 11 bases removed from V and 4 bases from J, the gap between germline ends came to 14 bases.

This clone was seen more than once but under ten times. The CDR3 sequence is CASSKRQGPNTEAFF. The DNA for the CDR3 is TGCGCCAGCAGCAAACGACAGGGACCGAACACTGAAGCTTTCTTT. V and J are TRBV4-1 and TRBJ1-1; 7 bases agree with TRBD1. Germline CDR1 is MGHRA and CDR2 is YSYEKL. The J segment lost 1 base and the V segment lost 5 bases, leaving 7 bases of the junction unmatched. The CDR3 runs 15 residues.

The CDR3 protein is CASSKPGQGARGYTF. The CDR3 DNA follows: TGTGCCAGCAGCAAGCCGGGACAGGGGGCAAGGGGCTACACCTTC. The chain uses TRBV11-2 and TRBJ1-2; 12 bases are shared with TRBD1. Per the germline V gene, CDR1 is SGHAT and CDR2 is FQNNGV. Losses at the gene ends were 5 bases for V and 8 bases for J; bases not matched to a gene: 9. The CDR3 consists of 15 residues.

J is TRBJ1-1 and V is TRBV12-5; D gene unclear. The V gene's germline CDR1 is LGHNT and CDR2 FRNRAP. The CDR3 covers 15 residues. Trimming took 5 bases from V and 0 from J, leaving 13 bases between them. CDR3 sequence (DNA): TGTGCTAGTGGTGGAGGTGTTGGTGTGAACACTGAAGCTTTCTTT. Amino acid sequence: CASGGGVGVNTEAFF.